What follows describes a single T cell receptor beta chain. Its antigen remains unknown. Clones were read by immunoSEQ multiplex PCR, and TCRdb kept only the in-frame ones, dropping some. The data hold roughly 61,000 clones, with around 88% observed a single time. This specimen belongs to a study of OX40 agonist ivuxolimab in advanced cancers. Study-wide background: Mean age approximately 55 years, range roughly 23 to 79; approximately 80% male. Study findings and constraints: Undetermined was the antigen specificity of the expanded peripheral T cells. Expanded clones were, on average, more numerous in CD8+ T cells than in CD4+.

V was shortened by 1 base and J by 7 bases, with 10 bases between the two germline ends. CDR1 and CDR2 from the germline V gene are SEHNR and FQNEAQ (reference sequence). The CDR3 is 13 residues long. This rearrangement joins TRBV7-9 to TRBJ1-1; a possible D gene is TRBD1 (5 bases). The material was CD4+ or CD8+ T cells sorted from blood, obtained in a trial of the OX40 agonist ivuxolimab. The TCR was taken from an adult with an advanced solid tumor such as melanoma, head and neck, liver or kidney cancer. The CDR3 bases are TGTGCCAGCAGCTTAGTGCGGCAGGGTGAAGCTTTCTTT. Residues: CASSLVRQGEAFF.